The source of this T cell receptor (beta chain) is a study of metastatic and nonmetastatic thyroid tumors. By share of the sample, this clone is medium-sized. Original handling: What underpinned the distant-metastasis classifier for papillary thyroid cancer was the set of CDR3 differences across clinicopathological groups. MiXCR was used by TCRdb to re-call the PCR reads. TCRdb assigned the V and J calls; the authors' analysis was not used. This sample has tens of thousands of clones, with 11% found just once. No treatment had been given to any patient before thyroid surgery. The sequencing sample was made of blood. The source is a female donor with papillary thyroid cancer or a benign thyroid nodule (not recorded which). Some clones in this sample may be carry-over from other donors' samples.

The CDR3 DNA is TGTGCCAGCAGCTTGGGACAGGGTTGGAACACCGGGGAGCTGTTTTTT. Translation: CASSLGQGWNTGELFF. The chain is built from TRBV5-8 and TRBJ2-2; 7 bases map to TRBD1. Germline-derived CDR1 and CDR2 are SGHTS and YDEGEE. Trimming took 0 bases from V and 1 from J; bases not matched to a gene: 3. The CDR3 runs 16 residues. Based on the CDR3 plus reference TRBV5-8 and TRBJ2-2, the full variable domain is EAGVTQSPTHLIKTRGQQATLRCSPISGHTSVYWYQQALGLGLQFLLWYDEGEERNRGNFPPRFSGRQFPNYSSELNVNALELEDSALYLCASSLGQGWNTGELFFGEGSRLTVL.